These T cell receptor beta chains were read from a single sample in a study of beta chain features in type 1 diabetes. Sequencing was performed with immunoSEQ multiplex PCR; in TCRdb, only in-frame clones are kept and a portion is missing. The sample shows roughly 250,000 clones, more than 9% of them seen only once. The sequencing input was naive CD4+ T cells from blood. Source of these receptors: a woman between 18 and 30 years old in good health. CDR3s include the opening cysteine and the closing phenylalanine or tryptophan. Fields, in order: clone size, D gene, J gene, V gene, CDR3 DNA, CDR3 protein. The D gene is left open where the match is weak. The listing skips clone size in some rows; elsewhere it reads once, few, many or a size class.

size: few; D: .; J: TRBJ1-1; V: TRBV2; DNA: TGTGCCAGCAGTGATTGGCGGGGGAACACTGAAGCTTTCTTT; CDR3: CASSDWRGNTEAFF
size: .; D: .; J: TRBJ2-3; V: TRBV19; DNA: TGTGCCAGTAGTACCCGGGACTTCGCAGATACGCAGTATTTT; CDR3: CASSTRDFADTQYF
size: .; D: .; J: TRBJ2-7; V: TRBV28; DNA: TGTGCCAGCAGCTATGGAGGGGCAGGGAAGTACGAGCAGTACTTC; CDR3: CASSYGGAGKYEQYF
size: .; D: .; J: TRBJ1-2; V: TRBV30; DNA: TGTGCCTGGAGTGTACTGGTGGGGGGAGTTAGGGGCTACACCTTC; CDR3: CAWSVLVGGVRGYTF
size: few; D: .; J: TRBJ1-5; V: TRBV5-4; DNA: TGTGCCAGCAGCTTGCAGGGGAGCGAGCAGCCCCAGCATTTT; CDR3: CASSLQGSEQPQHF
size: .; D: .; J: TRBJ1-1; V: TRBV4-1; DNA: TGCGCCAGCAGCCAAGTTAACAGAATTATGATGGACACTGAAGCTTTCTTT; CDR3: CASSQVNRIMMDTEAFF
size: once; D: .; J: TRBJ1-2; V: TRBV5-1; DNA: TGCGCCAGCAGCCAAAGGGGAGGGTATGGCTACACCTTC; CDR3: CASSQRGGYGYTF
size: .; D: TRBD2; J: TRBJ2-5; V: TRBV5-1; DNA: TGCGCCAGCAGCTTCCTTCCTAGCGGGAGGGCCGGAGAGACCCAGTACTTC; CDR3: CASSFLPSGRAGETQYF
size: few; D: .; J: TRBJ2-3; V: TRBV5-1; DNA: TGCGCCAGCAGCTTGGGGGACACCGACACAGATACGCAGTATTTT; CDR3: CASSLGDTDTDTQYF
size: few; D: TRBD1; J: TRBJ1-5; V: TRBV5-4; DNA: TGTGCCAGCACCCCAGGGGGGAATCAGCCCCAGCATTTT; CDR3: CASTPGGNQPQHF
size: .; D: .; J: TRBJ1-1; V: TRBV6-5; DNA: TGTGCCAGCAGTTACCTCGGGAAGGGTGAAGCTTTCTTT; CDR3: CASSYLGKGEAFF
size: .; D: TRBD2; J: TRBJ2-1; V: TRBV27; DNA: TGTGCCAGCATGCTAGCGGATTACTACAATGAGCAGTTCTTC; CDR3: CASMLADYYNEQFF
size: .; D: TRBD1; J: TRBJ2-7; V: TRBV14; DNA: TGTGCCAGCAGCCCGGACAGGCGCTACGAGCAGTACTTC; CDR3: CASSPDRRYEQYF
size: few; D: .; J: TRBJ1-2; V: TRBV6-5; DNA: TGTGCCAGCAGTTATAGCTCCAACTATGGCTACACCTTC; CDR3: CASSYSSNYGYTF
size: many; D: .; J: TRBJ2-5; V: TRBV23-1; DNA: TGCGCCAGCAGTCATCCCCTGACTAGTCGCGAGACCCAGTACTTC; CDR3: CASSHPLTSRETQYF
size: .; D: .; J: TRBJ1-1; V: TRBV6-1; DNA: TGTGCCAGCAGTGTCGGACAGTCCCGCACTGAAGCTTTCTTT; CDR3: CASSVGQSRTEAFF
size: few; D: .; J: TRBJ2-3; V: TRBV6-1; DNA: TGTGCCAGCAGTTGGGGACTGTCAGATACGCAGTATTTT; CDR3: CASSWGLSDTQYF
size: few; D: .; J: TRBJ2-1; V: TRBV6-6; DNA: TGTGCCAGCAGGCTCGCCGGGCAGGGGACTGAGCAGTTCTTC; CDR3: CASRLAGQGTEQFF
size: few; D: .; J: TRBJ2-7; V: TRBV28; DNA: TGTGCCAGCACCCCCCGATTTCAGGCATTTTACGAGCAGTACTTC; CDR3: CASTPRFQAFYEQYF
size: few; D: .; J: TRBJ2-7; V: TRBV15; DNA: TGTGCCACCAGCAGAGATGGTTCCAGGGCGACCTACGAGCAGTACTTC; CDR3: CATSRDGSRATYEQYF
size: .; D: TRBD2; J: TRBJ2-3; V: TRBV27; DNA: TGTGCCAGCAGTTTAATACTAGCGGGAGTGTCCCGCACAGATACGCAGTATTTT; CDR3: CASSLILAGVSRTDTQYF
size: .; D: .; J: TRBJ2-7; V: TRBV2; DNA: TGTGCCAGCAGTCACCCTACAGCCTACGAGCAGTACTTC; CDR3: CASSHPTAYEQYF
size: few; D: TRBD1; J: TRBJ2-7; V: TRBV6-5; DNA: TGTGCCAGCAGTTTTGGTCAGGGGGCGTCAGACGAGCAGTACTTC; CDR3: CASSFGQGASDEQYF
size: .; D: .; J: TRBJ2-6; V: TRBV27; DNA: TGTGCCAGCAGTTTACGCGGACAGACCCTTCTCTCTGGGGCCAACGTCCTGACTTTC; CDR3: CASSLRGQTLLSGANVLTF
size: .; D: .; J: TRBJ1-1; V: TRBV6-6; DNA: TGTGCCAGCAGTTACGGGGCTGGGGACACTGAAGCTTTCTTT; CDR3: CASSYGAGDTEAFF
size: .; D: TRBD1; J: TRBJ1-4; V: TRBV4-1; DNA: TGCGCCAGCAGCGGACAGGGGACGGCAACTAATGAAAAACTGTTTTTT; CDR3: CASSGQGTATNEKLFF